One and the same sample provided the 7 T cell receptor beta chains below, sequenced in a study of regulatory T cells in long-lasting Graves disease. To make TCR beta libraries, researchers used iRepertoire HTBI primers and Arm-PCR of CDR3 regions. TCRdb independently ran MiXCR on the multiplex PCR reads; one entry per CDR3 protein. In the table there are about 450,000 distinct CDR3 sequences, roughly 17% of which are singletons. This sample's time point: newly diagnosed GD, antithyroid drugs for less than 3 months. There was RNA extracted from PBMCs, and the TCR library was made from it. This sample was also put to use in a study of T cells in Graves' hyperthyroidism and ophthalmopathy.

The sequenced sample was peripheral blood mononuclear cells (PBMCs), obtained at new diagnosis, from a patient treated with antithyroid drugs. These receptors were obtained from a woman aged 30 to 39 with Graves disease.

This clonotype showed up many times. The genes are TRBV20-1 and TRBJ1-1; D gene unclear. Trimming removed 1 base at V and 5 bases at J, with 20 bases between. CDR3 length equals 16 residues. Germline V lookup: CDR1 DFQATT, CDR2 SNEGSKA (reference sequence). The CDR3 DNA reads as TGCAGTGCTAGAGCCGATAACGGACCTCCGTGGACTGAAGCTTTCTTT. It yields the protein CSARADNGPPWTEAFF.

This clonotype was observed at least ten times. This rearrangement joins TRBV2 to TRBJ2-3; TRBD2 is a possible D gene (5 bases). The CDR3 sequence is 12 residues long. Germline V CDR1 and CDR2: SNHLY, FYNNEI. Trimming left V 10 bases short and J 0 bases short, with 8 bases between. This chain's CDR3 is CATRTSTDTQYF. CDR3 coding DNA: TGTGCCACGAGGACTAGCACAGATACGCAGTATTTT.

The chain is built from TRBV10-3 and TRBJ2-2, with TRBD2 identical over 12 bases. The CDR3 is 20 residues long. The ends lost 0 bases at V and 6 bases at J; junction bases unmatched: 14. Germline-derived CDR1 and CDR2 are ENHRY and SYGVKD. The CDR3, as DNA: TGTGCCATCAGTGAGTCTCTAGTGACTAGCGGGAGTATGGGCTCCGGGGAGCTGTTTTTT. It encodes CAISESLVTSGSMGSGELFF.

The CDR3 DNA is TGTGCCAGCAACAGACTCGGAGACAACTCCTACGAGCAGTACTTC. It yields the protein CASNRLGDNSYEQYF. The chain recombines TRBV9 with TRBJ2-7; D unresolved. Germline V lookup: CDR1 SGDLS, CDR2 YYNGEE. Trimming cost V 6 bases and J 0 bases, with 16 bases left between them. The CDR3 consists of 15 residues.

This clonotype showed up many times. This chain connects TRBV6-5 to TRBJ1-1, with D hard to call. The germline V gene encodes CDR1 MNHEY and CDR2 SVGAGI. CDR3 length: 15 amino acids. V lost 3 bases, J lost 4 bases, and 15 bases lay in between. As DNA, the CDR3 is TGTGCCAGCAGTTATAGTCAGCAAAGGTTCACTGAAGCTTTCTTT. This encodes CASSYSQQRFTEAFF.

The chain is built from TRBV6-1 and TRBJ1-1; D is unresolved. Per germline, CDR1 MNHNS and CDR2 SASEGT. The CDR3 has 17 amino acids. V was shortened by 2 bases and J by 0 bases, with 16 bases between the two germline ends. CDR3 sequence reads: CASSEFSTSYMNTEAFF. The DNA of the CDR3 is TGTGCCAGCAGTGAATTCAGCACCAGCTACATGAACACTGAAGCTTTCTTT.

This clonotype was detected many times. This chain links TRBV28 with TRBJ2-7; 10 bases match TRBD2. The CDR3 totals 12 residues. Trimming cost V 9 bases and J 7 bases; bases outside gene matches: 6. Germline lookup yields CDR1 MDHEN and CDR2 SYDVKM. CDR3: CASCELAGEQYF. The CDR3 region has the DNA TGTGCCAGTTGTGAACTAGCGGGAGAGCAGTACTTC.